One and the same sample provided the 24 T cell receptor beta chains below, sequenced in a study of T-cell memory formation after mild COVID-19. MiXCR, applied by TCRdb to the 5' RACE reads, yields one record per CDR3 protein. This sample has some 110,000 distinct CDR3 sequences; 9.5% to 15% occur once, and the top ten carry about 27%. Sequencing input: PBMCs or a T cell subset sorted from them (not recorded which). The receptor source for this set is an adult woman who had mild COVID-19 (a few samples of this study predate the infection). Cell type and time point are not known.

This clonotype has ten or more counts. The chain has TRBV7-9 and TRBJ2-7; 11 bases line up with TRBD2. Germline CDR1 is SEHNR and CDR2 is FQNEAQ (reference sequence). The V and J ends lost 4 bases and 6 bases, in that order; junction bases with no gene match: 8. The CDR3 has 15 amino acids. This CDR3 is CASSSIAGGPVEQYF. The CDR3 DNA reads TGTGCCAGCAGCTCCATAGCGGGAGGGCCCGTCGAGCAGTACTTC.

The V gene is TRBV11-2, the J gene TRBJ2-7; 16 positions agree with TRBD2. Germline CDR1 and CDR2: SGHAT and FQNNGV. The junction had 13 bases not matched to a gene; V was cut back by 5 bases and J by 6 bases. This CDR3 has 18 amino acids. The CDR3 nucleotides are TGTGCCAGCAGCGCGTCCGGGACTAGCGGGAGGGGGGAACGCGAGCAGTACTTC. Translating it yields CASSASGTSGRGEREQYF.

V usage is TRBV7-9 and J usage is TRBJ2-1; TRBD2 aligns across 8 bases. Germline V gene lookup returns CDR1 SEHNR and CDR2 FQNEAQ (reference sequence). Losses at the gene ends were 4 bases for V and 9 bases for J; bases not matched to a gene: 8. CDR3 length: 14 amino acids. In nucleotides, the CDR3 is TGTGCCAGCAGCTCCTCAGAAGCGGGAGCTGAGCAGTTCTTC. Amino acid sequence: CASSSSEAGAEQFF.

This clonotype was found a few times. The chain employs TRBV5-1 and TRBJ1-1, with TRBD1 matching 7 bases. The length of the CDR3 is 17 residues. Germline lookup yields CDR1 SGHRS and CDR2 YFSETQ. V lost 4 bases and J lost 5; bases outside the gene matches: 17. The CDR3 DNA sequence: TGCGCCAGCAGCCTAAGGACAGGCCTAAGCGTTGGAACTGAAGCTTTCTTT. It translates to CASSLRTGLSVGTEAFF.

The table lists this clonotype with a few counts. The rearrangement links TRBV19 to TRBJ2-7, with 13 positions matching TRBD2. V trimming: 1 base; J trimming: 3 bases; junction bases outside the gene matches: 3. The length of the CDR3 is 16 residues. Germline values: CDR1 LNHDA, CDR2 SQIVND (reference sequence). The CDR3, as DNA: TGTGCCAGTAGTATAGTCGGGACTAGCGGGAACTACGAGCAGTACTTC. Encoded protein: CASSIVGTSGNYEQYF.

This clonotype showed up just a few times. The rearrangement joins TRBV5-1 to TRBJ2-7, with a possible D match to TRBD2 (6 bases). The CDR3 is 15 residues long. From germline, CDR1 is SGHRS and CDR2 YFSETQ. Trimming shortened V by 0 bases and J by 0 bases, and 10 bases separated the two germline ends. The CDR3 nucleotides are TGCGCCAGCAGCTTGGCGCAGGGAGGCTCCTACGAGCAGTACTTC. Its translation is CASSLAQGGSYEQYF.

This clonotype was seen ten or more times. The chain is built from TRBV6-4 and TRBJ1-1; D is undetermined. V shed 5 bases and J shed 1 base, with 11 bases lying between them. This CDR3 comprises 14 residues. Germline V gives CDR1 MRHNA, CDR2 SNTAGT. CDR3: CASSPSLWNTEAFF. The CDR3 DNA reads TGTGCCAGCAGTCCTTCCCTCTGGAACACTGAAGCTTTCTTT.

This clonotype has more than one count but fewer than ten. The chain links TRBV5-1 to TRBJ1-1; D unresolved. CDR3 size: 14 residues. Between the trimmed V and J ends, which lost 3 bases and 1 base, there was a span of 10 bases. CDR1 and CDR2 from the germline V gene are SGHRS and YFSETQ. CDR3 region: CASSSGRENTEAFF. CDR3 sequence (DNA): TGCGCCAGCAGCTCTGGACGGGAGAACACTGAAGCTTTCTTT.

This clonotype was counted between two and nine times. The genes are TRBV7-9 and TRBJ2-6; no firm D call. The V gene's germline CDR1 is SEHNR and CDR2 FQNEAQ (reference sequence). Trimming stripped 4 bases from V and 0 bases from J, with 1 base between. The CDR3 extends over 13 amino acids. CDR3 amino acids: CASSYSGANVLTF. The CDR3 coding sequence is TGTGCCAGCAGCTACTCTGGGGCCAACGTCCTGACTTTC.

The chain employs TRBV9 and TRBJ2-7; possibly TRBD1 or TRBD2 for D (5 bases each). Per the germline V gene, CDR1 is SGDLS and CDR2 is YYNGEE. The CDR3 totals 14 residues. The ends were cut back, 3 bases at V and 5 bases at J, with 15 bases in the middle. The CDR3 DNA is TGTGCCAGCAGCGAGCCAGGGAGACCCAACGAGCAGTACTTC. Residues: CASSEPGRPNEQYF.

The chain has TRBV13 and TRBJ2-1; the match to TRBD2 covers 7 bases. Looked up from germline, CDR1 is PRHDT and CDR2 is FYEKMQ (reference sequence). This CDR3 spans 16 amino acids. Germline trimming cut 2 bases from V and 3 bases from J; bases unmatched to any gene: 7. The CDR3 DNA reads TGTGCCAGCAGCTTATCGGCGGGAGTGAGCTACAATGAGCAGTTCTTC. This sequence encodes CASSLSAGVSYNEQFF. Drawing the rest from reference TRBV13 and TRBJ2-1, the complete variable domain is AAGVIQSPRHLIKEKRETATLKCYPIPRHDTVYWYQQGPGQDPQFLISFYEKMQSDKGSIPDRFSAQQFSDYHSELNMSSLELGDSALYFCASSLSAGVSYNEQFFGPGTRLTVL.

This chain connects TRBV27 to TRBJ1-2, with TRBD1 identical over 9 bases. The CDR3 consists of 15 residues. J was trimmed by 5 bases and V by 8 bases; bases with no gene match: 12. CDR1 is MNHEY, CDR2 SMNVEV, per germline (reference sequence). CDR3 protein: CASRAGTGSLYGYTF. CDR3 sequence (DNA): TGTGCCAGCCGCGCCGGGACAGGGAGTTTGTATGGCTACACCTTC.

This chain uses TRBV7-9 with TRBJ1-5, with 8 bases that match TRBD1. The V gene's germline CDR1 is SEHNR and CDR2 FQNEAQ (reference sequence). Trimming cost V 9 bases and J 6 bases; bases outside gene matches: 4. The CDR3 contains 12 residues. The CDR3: CASGQGSQPQHF. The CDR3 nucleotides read TGTGCCAGTGGACAGGGTAGTCAGCCCCAGCATTTT.

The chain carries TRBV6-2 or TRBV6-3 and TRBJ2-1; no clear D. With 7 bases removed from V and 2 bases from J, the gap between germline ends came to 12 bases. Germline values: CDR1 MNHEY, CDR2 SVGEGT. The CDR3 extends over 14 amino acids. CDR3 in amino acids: CASIGSAPYNEQFF. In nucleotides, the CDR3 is TGTGCCAGCATCGGCAGCGCGCCCTACAATGAGCAGTTCTTC.

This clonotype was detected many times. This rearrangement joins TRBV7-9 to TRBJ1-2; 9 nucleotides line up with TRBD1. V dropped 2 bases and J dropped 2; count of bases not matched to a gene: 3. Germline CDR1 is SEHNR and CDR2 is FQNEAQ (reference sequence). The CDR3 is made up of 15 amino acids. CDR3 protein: CASSLPTGGNYGYTF. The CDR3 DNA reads TGTGCCAGCAGCTTACCTACAGGGGGCAACTATGGCTACACCTTC.

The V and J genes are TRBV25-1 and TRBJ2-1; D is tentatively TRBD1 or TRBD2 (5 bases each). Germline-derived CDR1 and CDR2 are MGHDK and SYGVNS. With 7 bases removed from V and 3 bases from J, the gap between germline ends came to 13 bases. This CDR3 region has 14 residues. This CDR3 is CASTGPPDYNEQFF. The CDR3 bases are TGTGCCAGCACGGGACCGCCTGACTACAATGAGCAGTTCTTC.

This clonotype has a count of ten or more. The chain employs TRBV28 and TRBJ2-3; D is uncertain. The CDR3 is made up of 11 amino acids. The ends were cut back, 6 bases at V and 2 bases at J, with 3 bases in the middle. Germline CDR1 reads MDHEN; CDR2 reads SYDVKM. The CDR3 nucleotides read TGTGCCAGCAGCGACACAGATACGCAGTATTTT. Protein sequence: CASSDTDTQYF. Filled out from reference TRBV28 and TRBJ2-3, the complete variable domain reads DVKVTQSSRYLVKRTGEKVFLECVQDMDHENMFWYRQDPGLGLRLIYFSYDVKMKEKGDIPEGYSVSREKKERFSLILESASTNQTSMYLCASSDTDTQYFGPGTRLTVL.

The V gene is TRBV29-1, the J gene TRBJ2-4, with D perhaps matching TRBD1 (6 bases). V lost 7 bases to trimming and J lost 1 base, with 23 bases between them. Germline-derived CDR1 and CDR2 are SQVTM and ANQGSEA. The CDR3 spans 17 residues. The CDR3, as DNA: TGCAGCGCCCTTGACAGGCAAGGGATCTCGGCCAAAAACATTCAGTACTTC. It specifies CSALDRQGISAKNIQYF.

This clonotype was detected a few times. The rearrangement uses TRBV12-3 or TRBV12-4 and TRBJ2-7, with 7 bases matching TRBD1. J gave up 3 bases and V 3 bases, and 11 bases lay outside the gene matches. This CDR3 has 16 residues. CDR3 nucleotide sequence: TGTGCCAGCAGTTTTTCCAACCGACAGGGAGTCTACGAGCAGTACTTC. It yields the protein CASSFSNRQGVYEQYF.

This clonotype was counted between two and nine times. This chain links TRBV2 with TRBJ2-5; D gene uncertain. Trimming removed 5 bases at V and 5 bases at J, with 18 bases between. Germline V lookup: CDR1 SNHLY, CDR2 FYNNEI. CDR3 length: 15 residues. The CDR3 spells CASSSDPGDGETQYF. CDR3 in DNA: TGTGCCAGCAGTTCAGACCCTGGGGATGGGGAGACCCAGTACTTC.

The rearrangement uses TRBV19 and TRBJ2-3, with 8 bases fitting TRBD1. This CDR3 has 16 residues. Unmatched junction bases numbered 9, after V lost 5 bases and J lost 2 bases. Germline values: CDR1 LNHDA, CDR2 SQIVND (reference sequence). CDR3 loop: CASSPRTGTPTDTQYF. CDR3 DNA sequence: TGTGCCAGTAGTCCCCGGACAGGGACCCCCACAGATACGCAGTATTTT.

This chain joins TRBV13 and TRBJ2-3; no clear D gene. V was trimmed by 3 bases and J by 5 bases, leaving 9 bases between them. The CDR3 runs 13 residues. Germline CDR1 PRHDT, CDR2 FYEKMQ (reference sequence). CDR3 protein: CASSFPGEDTQYF. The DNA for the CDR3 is TGTGCCAGCAGCTTTCCGGGTGAAGATACGCAGTATTTT.

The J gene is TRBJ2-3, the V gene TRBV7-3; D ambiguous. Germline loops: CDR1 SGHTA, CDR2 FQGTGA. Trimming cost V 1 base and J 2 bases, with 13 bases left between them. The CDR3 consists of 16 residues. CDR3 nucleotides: TGTGCCAGCAGCTTAAGATCCGGTGGGCTCACAGATACGCAGTATTTT. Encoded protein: CASSLRSGGLTDTQYF. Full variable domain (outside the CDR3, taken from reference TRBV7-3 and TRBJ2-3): GAGVSQTPSNKVTEKGKYVELRCDPISGHTALYWYRQSLGQGPEFLIYFQGTGAADDSGLPNDRFFAVRPEGSVSTLKIQRTERGDSAVYLCASSLRSGGLTDTQYFGPGTRLTVL.

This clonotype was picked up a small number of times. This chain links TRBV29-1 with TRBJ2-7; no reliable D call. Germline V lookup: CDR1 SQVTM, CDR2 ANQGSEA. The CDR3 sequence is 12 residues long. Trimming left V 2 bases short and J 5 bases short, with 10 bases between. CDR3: CSVEMGNNEQYF. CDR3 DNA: TGCAGCGTTGAAATGGGGAACAACGAGCAGTACTTC.